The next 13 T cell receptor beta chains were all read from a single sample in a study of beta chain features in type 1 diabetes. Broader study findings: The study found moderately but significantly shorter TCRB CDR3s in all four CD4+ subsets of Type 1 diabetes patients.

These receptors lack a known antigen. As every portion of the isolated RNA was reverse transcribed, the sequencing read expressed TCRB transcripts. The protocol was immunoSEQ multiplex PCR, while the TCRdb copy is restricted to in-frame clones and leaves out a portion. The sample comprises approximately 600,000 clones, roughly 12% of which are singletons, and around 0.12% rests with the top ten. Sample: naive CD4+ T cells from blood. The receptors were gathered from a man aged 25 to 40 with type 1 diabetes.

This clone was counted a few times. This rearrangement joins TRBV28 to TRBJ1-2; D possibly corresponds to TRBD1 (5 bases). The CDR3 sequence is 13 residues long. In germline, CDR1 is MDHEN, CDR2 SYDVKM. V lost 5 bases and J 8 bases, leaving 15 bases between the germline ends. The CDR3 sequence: CASSPQGFRGYTF. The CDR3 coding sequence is TGTGCCAGCAGTCCGCAGGGTTTTCGCGGCTACACCTTC.

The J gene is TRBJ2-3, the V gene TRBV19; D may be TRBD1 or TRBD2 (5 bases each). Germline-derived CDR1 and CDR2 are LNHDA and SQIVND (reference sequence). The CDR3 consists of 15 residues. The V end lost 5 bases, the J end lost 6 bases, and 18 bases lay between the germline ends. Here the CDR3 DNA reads TGTGCCAGTAGTCCCCGCCAGGGAGCGATGGATACGCAGTATTTT. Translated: CASSPRQGAMDTQYF.

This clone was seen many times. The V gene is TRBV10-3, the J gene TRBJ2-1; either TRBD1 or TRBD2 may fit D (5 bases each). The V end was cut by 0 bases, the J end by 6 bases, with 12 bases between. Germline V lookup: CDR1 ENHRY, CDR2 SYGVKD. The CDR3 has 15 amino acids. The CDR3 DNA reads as TGTGCCATCAGTGAGTCAAGGGGTGGAGGCAATGAGCAGTTCTTC. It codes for CAISESRGGGNEQFF.

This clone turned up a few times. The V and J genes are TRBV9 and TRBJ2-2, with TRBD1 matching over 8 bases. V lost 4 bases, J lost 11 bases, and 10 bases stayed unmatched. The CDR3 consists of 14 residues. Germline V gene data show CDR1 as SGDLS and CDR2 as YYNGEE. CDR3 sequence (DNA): TGTGCCAGCAGCCTAGGACAGGGATATCGAGAGCTGTTTTTT. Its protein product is CASSLGQGYRELFF.

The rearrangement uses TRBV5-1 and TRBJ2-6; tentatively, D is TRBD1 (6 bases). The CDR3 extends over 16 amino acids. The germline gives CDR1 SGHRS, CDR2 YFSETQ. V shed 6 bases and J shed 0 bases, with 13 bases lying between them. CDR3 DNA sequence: TGCGCCAGCACCGGGACACCGATCTCTGGGGCCAACGTCCTGACTTTC. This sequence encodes CASTGTPISGANVLTF.

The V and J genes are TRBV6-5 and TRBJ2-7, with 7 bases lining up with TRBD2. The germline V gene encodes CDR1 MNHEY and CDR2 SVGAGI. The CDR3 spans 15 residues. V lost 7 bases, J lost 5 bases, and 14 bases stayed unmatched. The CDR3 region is CASTPTGEGTDEQYF. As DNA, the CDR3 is TGTGCCAGCACCCCCACGGGGGAGGGGACCGACGAGCAGTACTTC.

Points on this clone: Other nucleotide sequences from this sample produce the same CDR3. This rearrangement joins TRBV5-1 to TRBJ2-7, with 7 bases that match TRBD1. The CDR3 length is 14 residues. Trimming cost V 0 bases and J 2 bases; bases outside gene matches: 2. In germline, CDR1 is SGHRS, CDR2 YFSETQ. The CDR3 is CASSLGQGPYEQYF. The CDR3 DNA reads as TGCGCCAGCAGCTTGGGACAGGGCCCCTACGAGCAGTACTTC.

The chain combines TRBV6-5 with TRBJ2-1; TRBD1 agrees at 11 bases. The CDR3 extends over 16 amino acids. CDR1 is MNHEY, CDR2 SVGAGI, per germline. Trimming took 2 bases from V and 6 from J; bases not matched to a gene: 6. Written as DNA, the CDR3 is TGTGCCAGCAGTTACACCCGGACAGGGGGCTTCAATGAGCAGTTCTTC. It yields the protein CASSYTRTGGFNEQFF.

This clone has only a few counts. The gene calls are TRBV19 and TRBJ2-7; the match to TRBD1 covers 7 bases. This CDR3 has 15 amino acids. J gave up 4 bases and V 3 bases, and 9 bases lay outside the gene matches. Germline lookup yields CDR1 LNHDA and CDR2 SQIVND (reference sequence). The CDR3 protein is CASSMHAGGNYEQYF. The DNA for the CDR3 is TGTGCCAGTAGTATGCACGCAGGGGGAAATTACGAGCAGTACTTC.

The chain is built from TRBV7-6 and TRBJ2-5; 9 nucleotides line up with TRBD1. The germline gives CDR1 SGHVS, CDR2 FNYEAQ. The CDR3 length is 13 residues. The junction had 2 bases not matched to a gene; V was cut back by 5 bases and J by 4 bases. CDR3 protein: CASSPGQGETQYF. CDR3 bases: TGTGCCAGCAGCCCGGGACAGGGAGAGACCCAGTACTTC.

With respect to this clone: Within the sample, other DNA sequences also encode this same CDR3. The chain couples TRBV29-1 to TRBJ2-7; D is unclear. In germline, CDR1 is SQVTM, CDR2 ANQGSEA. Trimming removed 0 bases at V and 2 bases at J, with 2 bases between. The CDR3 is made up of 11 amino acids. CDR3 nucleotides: TGCAGCGTTGAAGACCCCTACGAGCAGTACTTC. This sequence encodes CSVEDPYEQYF.

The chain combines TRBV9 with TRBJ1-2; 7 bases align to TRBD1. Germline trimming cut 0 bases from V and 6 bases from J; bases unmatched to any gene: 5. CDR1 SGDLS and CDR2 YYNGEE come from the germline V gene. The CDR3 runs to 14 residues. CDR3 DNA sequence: TGTGCCAGCAGCGTAGATCCCACAGGGGATGGCTACACCTTC. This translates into CASSVDPTGDGYTF.

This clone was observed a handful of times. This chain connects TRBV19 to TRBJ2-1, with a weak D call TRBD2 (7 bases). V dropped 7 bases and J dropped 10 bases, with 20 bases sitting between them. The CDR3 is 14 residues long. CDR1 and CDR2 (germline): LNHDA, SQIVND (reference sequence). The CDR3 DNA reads TGTGCCAGTACGGGGGGCCCGTTCCGATCGGAGCAGTTCTTC. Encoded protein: CASTGGPFRSEQFF.